This T cell receptor beta chain emerged from a study of T cell responses to AZD1222 COVID-19 vaccine. Sequencing was performed with immunoSEQ multiplex PCR; in TCRdb, only in-frame clones are kept and a portion is missing. The repertoire consists of 80,000 to 130,000 clones, with 85% to 90% occurring once and the leading ten covering around 17%. Regarding this clone: Its matching antigen is unknown.

Study findings and constraints: Per reports, nearly half of all spike-specific TCRs target regions that are unmutated in variants. Repertoires were obtained solely post-peak T cell response. Baseline seropositives among AZD1222 recipients totaled only 5 to 7.

V trimming: 2 bases; J trimming: 8 bases; junction bases outside the gene matches: 8. Germline V gives CDR1 MGHRA, CDR2 YSYEKL. The CDR3 has 15 residues. The material sequenced was peripheral blood, taken on day 0 of AZD1222 vaccination. The chain couples TRBV4-1 to TRBJ1-4; 7 bases fit TRBD1. The receptor's source is an adult in good health. In nucleotides, the CDR3 is TGCGCCAGCAGCCAATATGACAGGGAATACGAAAAACTGTTTTTT. This gives the protein CASSQYDREYEKLFF.